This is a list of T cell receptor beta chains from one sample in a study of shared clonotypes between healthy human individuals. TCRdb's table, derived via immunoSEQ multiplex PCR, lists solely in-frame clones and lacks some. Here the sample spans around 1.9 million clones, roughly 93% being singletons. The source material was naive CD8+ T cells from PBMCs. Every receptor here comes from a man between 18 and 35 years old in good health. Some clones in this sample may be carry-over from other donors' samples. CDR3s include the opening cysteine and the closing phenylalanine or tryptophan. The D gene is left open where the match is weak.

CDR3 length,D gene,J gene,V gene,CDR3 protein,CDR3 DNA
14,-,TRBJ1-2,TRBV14,CASSQDASLMSYTF,TGTGCCAGCAGCCAAGACGCTTCGCTTATGAGCTACACCTTC
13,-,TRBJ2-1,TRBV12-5,CASGDISDNEQFF,TGTGCTAGTGGTGACATTAGCGACAATGAGCAGTTCTTC
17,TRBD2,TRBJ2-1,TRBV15,CATSRDLRLALPNEQFF,TGTGCCACCAGCAGAGATCTCCGACTAGCCCTCCCCAATGAGCAGTTCTTC
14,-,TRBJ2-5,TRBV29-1,CSVEEGTVRETQYF,TGCAGCGTTGAAGAAGGGACCGTTCGAGAGACCCAGTACTTC
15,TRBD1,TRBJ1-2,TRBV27,CASSRTGDWNYGYTF,TGTGCCAGCAGCCGGACAGGGGATTGGAACTATGGCTACACCTTC
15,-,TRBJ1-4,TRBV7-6,CASSLNPPPGAELFF,TGTGCCAGCAGCTTAAACCCCCCCCCGGGGGCGGAACTGTTTTTT
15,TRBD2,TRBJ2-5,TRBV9,CASSPWGSGMETQYF,TGTGCCAGCAGCCCCTGGGGTAGCGGGATGGAGACCCAGTACTTC
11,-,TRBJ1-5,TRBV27,CASRFGQPQHF,TGTGCCAGCAGATTCGGCCAGCCCCAGCATTTT
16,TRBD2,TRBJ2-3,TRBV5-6,CASSFGGLAGEDTQYF,TGTGCCAGCAGCTTTGGGGGACTAGCGGGAGAAGATACGCAGTATTTT
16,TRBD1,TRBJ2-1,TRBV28,CASRDRATRVYNEQFF,TGTGCCAGCCGGGACAGGGCGACTAGGGTATACAATGAGCAGTTCTTC
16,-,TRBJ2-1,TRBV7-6,CASSLRGAAPGDEQFF,TGTGCCAGCAGCTTAAGGGGAGCGGCCCCTGGGGATGAGCAGTTCTTC
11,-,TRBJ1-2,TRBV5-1,CASSFGDGYTF,TGCGCCAGCAGCTTCGGGGATGGCTACACCTTC
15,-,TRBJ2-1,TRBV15,CATHPHSSPYNEQFF,TGTGCCACCCACCCCCACTCCTCACCCTACAATGAGCAGTTCTTC
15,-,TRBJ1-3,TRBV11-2,CASSLARGPGNTIYF,TGTGCCAGCAGCTTGGCCAGGGGACCTGGAAACACCATATATTTT
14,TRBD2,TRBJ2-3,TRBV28,CASSLKREADTQYF,TGTGCCAGCAGTCTAAAGCGGGAGGCAGATACGCAGTATTTT